Listed here is a single TCR beta chain. Its specificity is unknown. Individual cDNA molecules received unique molecular identifiers during library preparation. TCRdb processed the 5' RACE reads anew with MiXCR; each CDR3 protein has one entry. The sample records more than 85,000 distinct CDR3 sequences, 16% being singletons. The data are from a study of early T cells in non-severe SARS-CoV-2 infection. Study in general: Alpha and beta chains were unpaired, from unsorted whole-blood bulk RNA. Study-wide findings and caveats: The study's VDJdb matching favored anti-spike CD8 responses and missed private and CD4 specificities.

V was clipped by 0 bases and J by 8 bases, with 22 bases between them. In germline, CDR1 is MNHEY, CDR2 SMNVEV (reference sequence). The CDR3 is made up of 17 amino acids. The sequence was obtained from an adult who was a healthcare worker with PCR-confirmed SARS-CoV-2 infection or an uninfected control (not recorded which). V and J are TRBV27 and TRBJ1-2, with D possibly being TRBD1 (5 bases). Sequencing input: whole blood. The CDR3 region has the DNA TGTGCCAGCAGTTTATCCCCCGCCGGGGGGGAGGGTTCGGGCTACACCTTC. Residues: CASSLSPAGGEGSGYTF.